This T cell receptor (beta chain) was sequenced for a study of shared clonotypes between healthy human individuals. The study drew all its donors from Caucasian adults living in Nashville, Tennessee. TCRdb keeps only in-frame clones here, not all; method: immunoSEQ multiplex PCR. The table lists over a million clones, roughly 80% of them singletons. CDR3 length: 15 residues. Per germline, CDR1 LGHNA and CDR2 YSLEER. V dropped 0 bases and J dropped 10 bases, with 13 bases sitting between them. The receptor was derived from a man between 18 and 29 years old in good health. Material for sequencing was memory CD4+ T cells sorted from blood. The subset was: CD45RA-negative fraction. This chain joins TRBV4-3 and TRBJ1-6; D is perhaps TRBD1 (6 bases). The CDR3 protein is CASSQDAQGRSPLHF. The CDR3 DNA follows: TGCGCCAGCAGCCAAGATGCACAGGGAAGATCACCCCTCCACTTT.